This T cell receptor (beta chain) was observed in a study of blood T cell repertoires in COVID-19. About the research overall: Italy, Spain and the United States were the sources of the convalescent and acute COVID-19 samples.

Authors' processing steps: Amplification of reference gene primers was used by the study to estimate nucleated cell counts. Profiling relied on immunoSEQ multiplex PCR, and the TCRdb table lists in-frame clones only, not all of them. D and trimming come from the DNA, and the V and J calls and clone size come from that table. The data hold 350,000 to 400,000 clones, with less than 90% observed a single time. Seattle's cohort entered during active infection and was followed longitudinally. This TCR was recovered from a woman aged 60-70 years with COVID-19, enrolled during active disease. The sequencing sample was made of peripheral blood.

The CDR3 here is CASSLGFGTGVETQYF. The CDR3 DNA sequence: TGTGCCAGCAGCTTGGGTTTCGGTACAGGGGTCGAGACCCAGTACTTC. The chain carries TRBV5-8 and TRBJ2-5, with 7 bases identical to TRBD1. The CDR3 is 16 amino acids. J lost 5 bases, V lost 0 bases, and 10 bases had no gene match. Per germline, CDR1 SGHTS and CDR2 YDEGEE.